This T cell receptor beta chain originates from a study of shared clonotypes between healthy human individuals. Points from the study as a whole: Memory subsets generally showed smaller estimated richness than naive subsets did.

Only in-frame clones appear in the TCRdb table, and some are missing; sequencing was by immunoSEQ multiplex PCR. Counted here are some 1.5 million clones, roughly 96% occurring once; the ten biggest clones make up roughly 1.1%. The germline V gene encodes CDR1 MNHNS and CDR2 SASEGT. The CDR3 is 13 residues long. V lost 6 bases, J lost 9 bases, and 10 bases stayed unmatched. With respect to this clone: Antigen unknown.

The TCR comes from a man under 40 in good health. Sequencing was carried out using naive CD4+ T cells sorted from blood. Subset meaning: CD45RA+ positively selected. The V call is TRBV6-1, the J call TRBJ2-7; 8 bases fit TRBD1. CDR3 residues: CASSEWTGRLQYF. The CDR3 DNA sequence: TGTGCCAGCAGCGAATGGACAGGGCGGTTGCAGTACTTC.